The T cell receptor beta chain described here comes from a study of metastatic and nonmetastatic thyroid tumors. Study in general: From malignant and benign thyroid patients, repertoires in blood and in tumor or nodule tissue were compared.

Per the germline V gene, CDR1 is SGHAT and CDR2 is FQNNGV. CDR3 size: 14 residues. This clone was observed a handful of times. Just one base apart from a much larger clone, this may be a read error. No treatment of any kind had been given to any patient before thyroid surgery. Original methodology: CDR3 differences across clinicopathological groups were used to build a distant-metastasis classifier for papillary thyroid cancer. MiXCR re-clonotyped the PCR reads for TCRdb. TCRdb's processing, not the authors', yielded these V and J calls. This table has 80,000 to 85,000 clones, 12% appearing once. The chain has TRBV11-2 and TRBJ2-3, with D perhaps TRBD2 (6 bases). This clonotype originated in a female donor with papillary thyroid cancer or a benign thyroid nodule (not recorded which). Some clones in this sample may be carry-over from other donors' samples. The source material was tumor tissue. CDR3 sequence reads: CASSLGGAGDTQYF. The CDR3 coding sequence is TGCGCCAGCAGCTTGGGCGGGGCGGGAGATACGCAGTATTTT.